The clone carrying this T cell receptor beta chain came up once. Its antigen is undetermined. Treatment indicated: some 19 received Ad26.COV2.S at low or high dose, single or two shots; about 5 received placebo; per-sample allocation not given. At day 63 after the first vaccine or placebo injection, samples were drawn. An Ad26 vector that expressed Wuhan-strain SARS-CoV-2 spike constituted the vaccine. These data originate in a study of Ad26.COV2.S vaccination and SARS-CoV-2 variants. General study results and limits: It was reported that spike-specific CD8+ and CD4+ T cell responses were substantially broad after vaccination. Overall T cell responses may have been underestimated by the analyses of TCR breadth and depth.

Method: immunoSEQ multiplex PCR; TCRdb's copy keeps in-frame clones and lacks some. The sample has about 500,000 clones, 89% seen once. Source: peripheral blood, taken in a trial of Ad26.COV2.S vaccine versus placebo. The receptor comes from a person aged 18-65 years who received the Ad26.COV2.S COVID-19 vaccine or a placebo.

The CDR3: CASSLRAGTRFYEQYF. In DNA, the CDR3 is TGTGCCAGCAGCTTGAGGGCCGGGACAAGATTCTACGAGCAGTACTTC. The chain is built from TRBV27 and TRBJ2-7; tentative D call: TRBD1 (6 bases). The CDR3 spans 16 residues. V lost 6 bases, J lost 3 bases, and 21 bases lay in between. Germline V gene data show CDR1 as MNHEY and CDR2 as SMNVEV (reference sequence).